The rows below give T cell receptor beta chains drawn from one sample of a study of T cell repertoires in cytomegalovirus infection. TCRdb used MiXCR to reprocess the reads, holding one entry per CDR3 protein. The table lists about 900,000 distinct CDR3 sequences, roughly 30% of them singletons, with 11% to 15% in the top ten. These TCRs' antigens remain unknown. Here the sequenced sample was cultured CD8+ T cells from PBMCs, taken from culture after CMV antigen stimulation. Receptor source: a human donor in good health (CMV status not recorded). Some clones in this sample may be carry-over from other donors' samples. CDR3s include the opening cysteine and the closing phenylalanine or tryptophan. Each record gives: CDR3 length, D gene, clone size, J gene, V gene, CDR3 DNA, CDR3 protein. The D gene is left open where the match is weak. Clone size is shown for a subset of rows, as once, few, many or a class of expanded clone.

length: 15; D: -; size: -; J: TRBJ1-4; V: TRBV18; DNA: TGTGCCAGCTCAGAGTCAAGCCACACAGATGAAAAACTGTTTTTT; CDR3: CASSESSHTDEKLFF
length: 16; D: TRBD2; size: few; J: TRBJ2-3; V: TRBV7-2; DNA: TGTGCCAGCAGCCCGGGACTAGCGGGGGGGCCCGGTACGCAGTATTTT; CDR3: CASSPGLAGGPGTQYF
length: 12; D: -; size: -; J: TRBJ1-2; V: TRBV6-1; DNA: TGTGCCAGCAGTGAAGTTCTCCGGTTAGGCACCTTC; CDR3: CASSEVLRLGTF
length: 16; D: -; size: -; J: TRBJ2-3; V: TRBV27; DNA: TGTGCCAGCACCACTCGTGAGCCAAGGTTTACAGATACGCAGTATTTT; CDR3: CASTTREPRFTDTQYF
length: 17; D: TRBD2; size: -; J: TRBJ2-1; V: TRBV4-1; DNA: TGCGCCAGCAGCCAGTCTGCTAGCGGGGGGGCTGTCAATGAGCAGTTCTTC; CDR3: CASSQSASGGAVNEQFF
length: 19; D: -; size: -; J: TRBJ1-1; V: TRBV5-6; DNA: TGTGCCAGCAGCTTGTATGAGGGGACACACCCGAGGATAGACACTGAAGCTTTCTTT; CDR3: CASSLYEGTHPRIDTEAFF
length: 13; D: -; size: few; J: TRBJ1-6; V: TRBV6-1; DNA: TGTGCCAGCGGTTGGCAGGGTTATTCACCCCTCCACTTT; CDR3: CASGWQGYSPLHF
length: 14; D: -; size: -; J: TRBJ1-5; V: TRBV27; DNA: TGTGCCAGCAGTTTTTCTAAGAGCAATCAGCCCCAGCATTTT; CDR3: CASSFSKSNQPQHF
length: 15; D: -; size: few; J: TRBJ1-1; V: TRBV6-1; DNA: TGTGCCAGCAGCCCAGACGGGGCCGAGAACACTGAAGCTTTCTTT; CDR3: CASSPDGAENTEAFF
length: 15; D: -; size: few; J: TRBJ1-1; V: TRBV14; DNA: TGTGCCAGCAGCCAAGCCATGACCGCTGACACTGAAGCTTTCTTT; CDR3: CASSQAMTADTEAFF
length: 15; D: TRBD2; size: many; J: TRBJ2-1; V: TRBV7-2; DNA: TGTGCCAGCAGCTTACGGGGGGTAGCTTACAATGAGCAGTTCTTC; CDR3: CASSLRGVAYNEQFF
length: 15; D: TRBD1; size: -; J: TRBJ2-3; V: TRBV12-5; DNA: TGTGCTAGTGGTTTTAGGGACAGGGGATTAGATACGCAGTATTTT; CDR3: CASGFRDRGLDTQYF
length: 15; D: TRBD1; size: -; J: TRBJ1-1; V: TRBV7-6; DNA: TGTGCCAGCAGCTCGGCGACAGGGGCCGACACTGAAGCTTTCTTT; CDR3: CASSSATGADTEAFF
length: 15; D: TRBD1; size: few; J: TRBJ1-1; V: TRBV4-1; DNA: TGCGCCAGCAGCCAAGGATGGACAGGGGACACTGAAGCTTTCTTT; CDR3: CASSQGWTGDTEAFF
length: 13; D: -; size: -; J: TRBJ1-5; V: TRBV11-2; DNA: TGTGCCAGCAGCTTAGGAACCCTTCGGCCCCAGCATTTT; CDR3: CASSLGTLRPQHF
length: 14; D: -; size: many; J: TRBJ2-5; V: TRBV7-9; DNA: TGTGCCAGCAGCTATGAACAACGGAGGGAGACCCAGTACTTC; CDR3: CASSYEQRRETQYF
length: 19; D: -; size: few; J: TRBJ2-3; V: TRBV7-2; DNA: TGTGCCAGCAGCCAAACCTCCCTATTTCGGGGTACCCTCACAGATACGCAGTATTTT; CDR3: CASSQTSLFRGTLTDTQYF
length: 16; D: -; size: -; J: TRBJ1-6; V: TRBV7-8; DNA: TGTGCCAGCAGCTTAGTGGCTACGGCCTATAATTCACCCCTCCACTTT; CDR3: CASSLVATAYNSPLHF
length: 17; D: -; size: once; J: TRBJ1-3; V: TRBV6-2/TRBV6-3; DNA: TGTGCCAGCAGTTACTCGGACGGACGCCGCAACGGAAACACCATATATTTT; CDR3: CASSYSDGRRNGNTIYF
length: 16; D: TRBD1; size: -; J: TRBJ2-6; V: TRBV13; DNA: TGTGCCAGCAGCACGCGACAGGGTAAAGGGGCCAACGTCCTGACTTTC; CDR3: CASSTRQGKGANVLTF
length: 13; D: -; size: -; J: TRBJ2-7; V: TRBV12-3/TRBV12-4; DNA: TGTGCCAGCAGTGGCAGGGTCACCTACGAGCAGTACTTC; CDR3: CASSGRVTYEQYF
length: 14; D: -; size: few; J: TRBJ2-1; V: TRBV27; DNA: TGTGCCAGCAGTTTAGGGTTAGGCAACAATGAGCAGTTCTTC; CDR3: CASSLGLGNNEQFF
length: 15; D: TRBD1; size: once; J: TRBJ2-5; V: TRBV7-6; DNA: TGTGCCAGCAGCCCCAAGACAGGGGGTTCGGAGACCCAGTACTTC; CDR3: CASSPKTGGSETQYF
length: 12; D: -; size: few; J: TRBJ1-6; V: TRBV12-3/TRBV12-4; DNA: TGTGCCAGCAGTCTACAGGGTCCACCCCTCCACTTT; CDR3: CASSLQGPPLHF
length: 15; D: -; size: -; J: TRBJ1-2; V: TRBV27; DNA: TGTACCAGCAGTTTATCCCCGACCCTGCGGTATGGCTACACCTTC; CDR3: CTSSLSPTLRYGYTF
length: 14; D: -; size: few; J: TRBJ1-5; V: TRBV20-1; DNA: TGCAGTGCTAGAGCCCCCCTTGACGGTCAGCCCCAGCATTTT; CDR3: CSARAPLDGQPQHF
length: 13; D: -; size: -; J: TRBJ2-5; V: TRBV14; DNA: TGTGCCAGCAGCCAGGGGCAGTGGGAGACCCAGTACTTC; CDR3: CASSQGQWETQYF
length: 14; D: TRBD1; size: many; J: TRBJ1-1; V: TRBV7-9; DNA: TGTGCCAGCAGCGCAGGGGGGCTGAACACTGAAGCTTTCTTT; CDR3: CASSAGGLNTEAFF
length: 15; D: -; size: -; J: TRBJ1-5; V: TRBV6-1; DNA: TGTGCCAGCAGTGAAGGGCAGTTCCTCAGTCAGCCCCAGCATTTT; CDR3: CASSEGQFLSQPQHF
length: 16; D: TRBD1; size: -; J: TRBJ1-1; V: TRBV7-9; DNA: TGTGCCAGCAGCCCCGGGACAGGAGGCCGGAACACTGAAGCTTTCTTT; CDR3: CASSPGTGGRNTEAFF
length: 17; D: -; size: -; J: TRBJ2-1; V: TRBV24-1; DNA: TGTGCCACCAGTGACCCCCTCATTGGTAGCTCCTACAATGAGCAGTTCTTC; CDR3: CATSDPLIGSSYNEQFF
length: 15; D: -; size: -; J: TRBJ1-4; V: TRBV27; DNA: TGTGCCAGCAGTTTATCGAAGGAGCAGGGTGAAAAACTGTTTTTT; CDR3: CASSLSKEQGEKLFF
length: 16; D: TRBD2; size: few; J: TRBJ2-1; V: TRBV28; DNA: TGTGCCAGCAGTTTTGGTCCTAGCGGGGAGGACAATGAGCAGTTCTTC; CDR3: CASSFGPSGEDNEQFF
length: 17; D: TRBD1; size: -; J: TRBJ2-3; V: TRBV7-7; DNA: TGTGCTAGCAGCTACGGGACAGGGAGGTCCCTCACAGATACGCAGTATTTT; CDR3: CASSYGTGRSLTDTQYF
length: 15; D: -; size: many; J: TRBJ1-5; V: TRBV7-6; DNA: TGTGCCAGCAGCTTGGGGGCGGATAGCAATCAGCCCCAGCATTTT; CDR3: CASSLGADSNQPQHF
length: 17; D: TRBD1; size: -; J: TRBJ1-6; V: TRBV6-5; DNA: TGTGCCAGCAGTCCGAGCGACAGGGTCCCTCCACGGTCACCCCTCCACTTT; CDR3: CASSPSDRVPPRSPLHF
length: 14; D: TRBD1; size: -; J: TRBJ2-2; V: TRBV12-3/TRBV12-4; DNA: TGTGCCAGCACGGACAGGGGTCCCCACGGGGAGCTGTTTTTT; CDR3: CASTDRGPHGELFF
length: 15; D: -; size: few; J: TRBJ2-1; V: TRBV19; DNA: TGTGCCAGTAGTATAGGAGAGGCAGGACGTAATGAGCAGTTCTTC; CDR3: CASSIGEAGRNEQFF
length: 11; D: -; size: few; J: TRBJ1-1; V: TRBV25-1; DNA: TGTGCCAGTGAATTCGGGATGGAAGCTTTCTTT; CDR3: CASEFGMEAFF
length: 13; D: -; size: few; J: TRBJ2-3; V: TRBV7-9; DNA: TGTGCCAGCGAGGGATTGGGGGCAGATACGCAGTATTTT; CDR3: CASEGLGADTQYF
length: 12; D: -; size: -; J: TRBJ1-3; V: TRBV29-1; DNA: TGCAGCGTTGAAGATAGGGGAAACACCATATATTTT; CDR3: CSVEDRGNTIYF
length: 18; D: TRBD2; size: -; J: TRBJ2-1; V: TRBV6-2/TRBV6-3; DNA: TGTGCCAGCAGTCCTGGACTAGCGGGGGGGCTCTCCTACAATGAGCAGTTCTTC; CDR3: CASSPGLAGGLSYNEQFF
length: 15; D: -; size: -; J: TRBJ2-5; V: TRBV19; DNA: TGTGCCAGTAGTATAGCGGGAGTGTACCAAGAGACCCAGTACTTC; CDR3: CASSIAGVYQETQYF